A selection of T cell receptor beta chains follows, all from one sample in a study of blood T cell repertoires in COVID-19. The repertoire was sequenced with immunoSEQ multiplex PCR; TCRdb's copy has only in-frame clones and lacks some. The table includes under 200,000 clones, approximately 85% detected once. The sequenced sample was peripheral blood. These receptors were obtained from a man in his 60s who had recovered from COVID-19. Each CDR3 is given without its conserved first and last residue. D genes are given only for firm matches. The size field is filled for only some rows; it gives once, few, many or a size class.

CDR3aa: ASSTPQGARTGELF; abundance: .; d_gene: TRBD1; v_gene: TRBV5-4
CDR3aa: ASSAEKIQGTGNTIY; abundance: few; d_gene: TRBD1; v_gene: TRBV9
CDR3aa: ASSQVGSSGVRTQY; abundance: .; d_gene: TRBD2; v_gene: TRBV3-1/TRBV3-2
CDR3aa: ASSLQRRGNEKLF; abundance: .; d_gene: .; v_gene: TRBV19
CDR3aa: ASSTGGLGLYEQY; abundance: .; d_gene: TRBD2; v_gene: TRBV6-6
CDR3aa: ASSPGQDKSYT; abundance: .; d_gene: TRBD1; v_gene: TRBV18
CDR3aa: ASSLGSGGIQETQY; abundance: .; d_gene: TRBD2; v_gene: TRBV5-1
CDR3aa: ASRESSYNEQF; abundance: .; d_gene: .; v_gene: TRBV5-1
CDR3aa: ASSPLGGPRLYEQY; abundance: many; d_gene: .; v_gene: TRBV6-2/TRBV6-3
CDR3aa: ASSLETVSYGYT; abundance: .; d_gene: .; v_gene: TRBV5-6
CDR3aa: ASSLIPSGGGTEAF; abundance: .; d_gene: .; v_gene: TRBV7-2
CDR3aa: SVQGVNSPLH; abundance: once; d_gene: TRBD1; v_gene: TRBV29-1